The 14 T cell receptor beta chains presented below share a single source sample, sequenced in a study of shared clonotypes between healthy human individuals. Data came from immunoSEQ multiplex PCR; TCRdb stores just in-frame clones and leaves some out. This sample has about 1.5 million clones, with 95% to 99% found just once. Sequencing input: naive CD4+ T cells sorted from blood. Subset defined: CD45RA+ positively selected. These receptors all stem from a man between 25 and 39 years old in good health.

A single count supports this clone. This rearrangement joins TRBV5-4 to TRBJ2-7; D is tentatively TRBD1 or TRBD2 (6 bases each). Per the germline V gene, CDR1 is SGHNT and CDR2 is YYREEE (reference sequence). Deletions cut 2 bases from V and 2 bases from J, with 11 bases between. The CDR3 extends over 14 amino acids. The CDR3 DNA reads as TGTGCCAGCAGCTTCGGGGGCCCTACCTACGAGCAGTACTTC. Translation gives CASSFGGPTYEQYF. The variable domain in full, completed from reference TRBV5-4 and TRBJ2-7, reads ETGVTQSPTHLIKTRGQQVTLRCSSQSGHNTVSWYQQALGQGPQFIFQYYREEENGRGNFPPRFSGLQFPNYSSELNVNALELDDSALYLCASSFGGPTYEQYFGPGTRLTVT.

This rearrangement joins TRBV29-1 to TRBJ2-7, with 7 bases aligning to TRBD2. Trimming took 5 bases from V and 2 from J; bases not matched to a gene: 3. Germline V gives CDR1 SQVTM, CDR2 ANQGSEA. The CDR3 length is 12 residues. CDR3 nucleotide sequence: TGCAGCGTTCCCAGCGGGACCTACGAGCAGTACTTC. Residues: CSVPSGTYEQYF.

The chain joins TRBV11-2 to TRBJ1-2; 7 nucleotides agree with TRBD1. Germline trimming cut 5 bases from V and 3 bases from J; bases unmatched to any gene: 9. The CDR3 extends over 15 amino acids. Looked up from germline, CDR1 is SGHAT and CDR2 is FQNNGV. In DNA form, the CDR3 reads TGTGCCAGCAGCGCCGGACAGGAGCAATACTATGGCTACACCTTC. This translates into CASSAGQEQYYGYTF.

V usage is TRBV19 and J usage is TRBJ2-5; D perhaps matches TRBD1 (6 bases). Germline V CDR1 and CDR2: LNHDA, SQIVND (reference sequence). This CDR3 comprises 16 residues. V gave up 4 bases and J gave up 1 base, with 16 bases separating them. The CDR3 is CASSTQRQAIQETQYF. In DNA form, the CDR3 reads TGTGCCAGTAGTACTCAACGACAGGCCATCCAAGAGACCCAGTACTTC.

J is TRBJ2-3 and V is TRBV11-1, with D hard to call. The CDR3 runs to 13 residues. Germline V lookup: CDR1 SGHAT, CDR2 FQDESV (reference sequence). Trimming shortened V by 2 bases and J by 7 bases, and 10 bases separated the two germline ends. The CDR3 DNA reads TGTGCCAGCAGCTTAAGGTCCCGGTATACGCAGTATTTT. Its translation: CASSLRSRYTQYF.

The chain employs TRBV30 and TRBJ1-5; D remains ambiguous. This CDR3 spans 14 amino acids. From germline, CDR1 is GTSNPN and CDR2 SVGIG (reference sequence). V lost 0 bases and J lost 11, with 17 bases in between. CDR3 bases: TGTGCCTGGAGTGTTGGGCTCAAGGACTCTTCCCAGCATTTT. It encodes CAWSVGLKDSSQHF.

Worth noting for this clone: The same CDR3 also results from other DNA sequences found in this sample. The chain combines TRBV20-1 with TRBJ2-7; D might be TRBD1 or TRBD2, each matching 5 bases. Germline V gives CDR1 DFQATT, CDR2 SNEGSKA (reference sequence). Trimming took 6 bases from V and 4 from J, leaving 10 bases between them. The CDR3 has 11 amino acids. CDR3 protein: CSARGEYEQYF. CDR3 sequence (DNA): TGCAGTGCGCGAGGGGAATACGAGCAGTACTTC.

This chain joins TRBV5-4 and TRBJ2-2; D is ambiguous. The V end was cut by 3 bases, the J end by 7 bases, with 13 bases between. The V gene's germline CDR1 is SGHNT and CDR2 YYREEE (reference sequence). The CDR3 is 14 residues long. CDR3: CASSSQTGDGELFF. CDR3 nucleotide sequence: TGTGCCAGCAGCTCGCAAACTGGAGACGGGGAGCTGTTTTTT.

The rearrangement links TRBV4-3 to TRBJ2-1; the match to TRBD2 covers 12 bases. The length of the CDR3 is 19 residues. Per the germline V gene, CDR1 is LGHNA and CDR2 is YSLEER. V lost 1 base, J lost 4 bases, and 11 bases stayed unmatched. DNA of the CDR3: TGCGCCAGCAGCCAAGTATTTCTAGCGGGAGGGAGTAAATACAATGAGCAGTTCTTC. The encoded protein is CASSQVFLAGGSKYNEQFF.

DNA of the CDR3: TGTGCCACCAGCAGCACTCCGTCCCGGGACACGGCTTCACGGGAAAAACTGTTTTTT. It codes for CATSSTPSRDTASREKLFF. This chain links TRBV15 with TRBJ1-4; TRBD1 might be the D (6 bases). This CDR3 is 19 amino acids long. The V end lost 3 bases, the J end lost 8 bases, and 28 bases lay between the germline ends. Germline assignment: CDR1 LNHNV and CDR2 YYDKDF (reference sequence).

This chain joins TRBV5-4 and TRBJ2-3; D is unclear. CDR1 SGHNT and CDR2 YYREEE come from the germline V gene (reference sequence). The CDR3 sequence is 13 residues long. V lost 1 base to trimming and J lost 4 bases, with 7 bases between them. In DNA, the CDR3 is TGTGCCAGCAGCTTGATCCCCGCAGATACGCAGTATTTT. This gives the protein CASSLIPADTQYF.

This chain links TRBV29-1 with TRBJ2-7, with D uncertain. Germline V lookup: CDR1 SQVTM, CDR2 ANQGSEA. This CDR3 contains 17 residues. V was shortened by 6 bases and J by 1 base, with 25 bases between the two germline ends. CDR3 sequence (DNA): TGCAGCGTCGGGCCTTTAGGTTCCGGGCAGTTATCCTACGAGCAGTACTTC. Translation: CSVGPLGSGQLSYEQYF.

V and J are TRBV7-3 and TRBJ2-4, with a possible D match to TRBD1 (7 bases). The germline CDR1 and CDR2 sequences are SGHTA and FQGTGA. The length of the CDR3 is 14 residues. V lost 6 bases, J lost 7 bases, and 16 bases lay in between. The CDR3 reads CASSQQGGNNIQYF. The CDR3 region has the DNA TGTGCCAGCAGTCAGCAGGGGGGTAACAACATTCAGTACTTC.

This clone occurred a few times. The rearrangement uses TRBV6-1 and TRBJ1-2; the D is unclear. CDR1 and CDR2 (germline): MNHNS, SASEGT. The CDR3 contains 13 residues. V lost 0 bases and J lost 4, with 6 bases in between. CDR3 protein: CASSEAWIYGYTF. The CDR3 DNA is TGTGCCAGCAGTGAAGCGTGGATCTATGGCTACACCTTC.